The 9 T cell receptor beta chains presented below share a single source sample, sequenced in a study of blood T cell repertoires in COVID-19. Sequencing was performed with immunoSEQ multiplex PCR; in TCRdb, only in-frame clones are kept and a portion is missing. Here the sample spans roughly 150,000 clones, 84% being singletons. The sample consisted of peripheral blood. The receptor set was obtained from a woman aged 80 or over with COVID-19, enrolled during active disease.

CDR3 protein: CASSPVSLQGAETQYF. The CDR3 nucleotides read TGTGCCAGCAGCCCAGTTTCCTTACAGGGGGCTGAGACCCAGTACTTC. The V and J genes are TRBV7-6 and TRBJ2-5; TRBD1 matches 9 bases. There are 16 residues in the CDR3. Germline V gene data show CDR1 as SGHVS and CDR2 as FNYEAQ. The junction had 12 bases not matched to a gene; V was cut back by 5 bases and J by 5 bases.

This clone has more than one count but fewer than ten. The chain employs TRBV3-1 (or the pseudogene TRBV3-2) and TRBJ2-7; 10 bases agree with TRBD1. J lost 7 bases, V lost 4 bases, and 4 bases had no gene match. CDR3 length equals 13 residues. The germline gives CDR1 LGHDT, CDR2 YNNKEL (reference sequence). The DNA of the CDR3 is TGTGCCAGCAGCCCGTGGACAGGGGGTGAGCAGTACTTC. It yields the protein CASSPWTGGEQYF.

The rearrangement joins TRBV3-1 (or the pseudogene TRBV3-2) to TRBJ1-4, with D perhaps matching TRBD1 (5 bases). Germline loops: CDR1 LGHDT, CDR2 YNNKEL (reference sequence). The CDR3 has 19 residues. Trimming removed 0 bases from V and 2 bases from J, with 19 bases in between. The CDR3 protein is CASSQDTYRPSFTNEKLFF. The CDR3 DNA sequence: TGTGCCAGCAGCCAAGATACATACAGGCCCTCCTTTACTAATGAAAAACTGTTTTTT.

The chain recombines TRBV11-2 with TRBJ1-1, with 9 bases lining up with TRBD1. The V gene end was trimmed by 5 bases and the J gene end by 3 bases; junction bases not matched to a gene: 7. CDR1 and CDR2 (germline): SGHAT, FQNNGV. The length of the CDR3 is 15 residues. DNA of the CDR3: TGTGCCAGCAGCCTTACACAGGGGGCGTACACTGAAGCTTTCTTT. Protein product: CASSLTQGAYTEAFF.

Written as DNA, the CDR3 is TGTGCCAGCAGCGCGGACAGGGAAGAGACCCAGTACTTC. Its protein product is CASSADREETQYF. This chain links TRBV7-9 with TRBJ2-5, with 8 bases aligning to TRBD1. V was pared by 5 bases and J by 3 bases, with 2 bases of the junction left unmatched. CDR3 size: 13 residues. The germline gives CDR1 SEHNR, CDR2 FQNEAQ (reference sequence).

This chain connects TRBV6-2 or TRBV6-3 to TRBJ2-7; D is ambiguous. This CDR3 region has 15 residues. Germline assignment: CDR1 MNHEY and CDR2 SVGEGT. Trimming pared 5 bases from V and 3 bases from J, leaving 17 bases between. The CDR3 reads CASSTPGDFIYEQYF. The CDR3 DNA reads TGTGCCAGCAGTACCCCGGGTGACTTTATCTACGAGCAGTACTTC.

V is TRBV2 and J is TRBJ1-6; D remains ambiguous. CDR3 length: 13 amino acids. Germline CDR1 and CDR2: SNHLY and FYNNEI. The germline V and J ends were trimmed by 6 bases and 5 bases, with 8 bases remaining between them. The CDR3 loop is CASSQADNSPLHF. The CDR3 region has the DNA TGTGCCAGCAGCCAGGCAGATAATTCACCCCTCCACTTT.

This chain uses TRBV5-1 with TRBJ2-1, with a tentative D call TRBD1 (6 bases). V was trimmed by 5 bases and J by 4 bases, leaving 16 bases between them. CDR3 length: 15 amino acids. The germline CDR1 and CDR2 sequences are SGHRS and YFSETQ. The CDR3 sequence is CASRQTGPSYNEQFF. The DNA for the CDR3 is TGCGCCAGCAGACAGACAGGTCCCTCTTACAATGAGCAGTTCTTC.

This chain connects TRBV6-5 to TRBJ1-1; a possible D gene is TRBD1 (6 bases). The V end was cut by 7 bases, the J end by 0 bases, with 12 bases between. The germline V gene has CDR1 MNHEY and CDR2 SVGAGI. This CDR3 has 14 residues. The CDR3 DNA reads TGTGCCAGCACCTTCGGACAGCTGAACACTGAAGCTTTCTTT. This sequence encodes CASTFGQLNTEAFF.